The sequence of this T cell receptor (beta chain) was determined in a study of Graves' ophthalmopathy and Graves' hyperthyroidism. Worth noting for this clonotype: As yet, its antigen is unknown.

Study outcomes and limitations: Blood was where most expanded thyroid clonotypes above 0.001 frequency also turned up.

Amplified material comprised TCR beta CDR3 regions derived from RNA transcripts. After a first-round RT-PCR with HTBI primers, a second-round multiplex PCR was run. TCRdb re-called the multiplex PCR reads with MiXCR, one entry per CDR3 protein. The data contain over a million distinct CDR3 sequences, roughly two fifths of them singletons. Hyperthyroidism was new, under 2 months, in patients aged 18 to 65. Patients were excluded if they had other autoimmune diseases or uncontrolled infections, and likewise if pregnancy or lactation applied. Diagnosis used clinical symptoms, serum thyroxine, TRAb, thyroid ultrasound and orbital computed tomography. Material for sequencing was peripheral blood or thyroid tissue (not recorded which). The clonotype comes from an adult man with Graves' hyperthyroidism.

The chain's CDR3 is CASSLVRTGTGVSPLHF. Here the CDR3 DNA reads TGTGCCAGCAGCTTAGTGCGTACAGGGACAGGGGTTTCACCCCTCCACTTT. V is TRBV7-2 and J is TRBJ1-6; 10 bases are a match to TRBD1. The CDR3 covers 17 residues. Germline V gene sequence: CDR1 SGHTA, CDR2 FQGNSA. After removal of 1 base from V and 9 bases from J, the junction contained 9 bases not matched to a gene.